This TCR beta chain was retrieved from a study of immune evolution from preneoplasia to lung adenocarcinoma (dated by TCRdb to 2020 to 2023). With regard to the full study: HLA loss of heterozygosity was observed in about 7%, 15% and 30% of AIS, MIA and ADC lesions, respectively, and was not observed in any AAH lesions. The study combined immune gene expression, TCR sequencing and multiplex immunofluorescence to profile immune contexture across lung adenocarcinoma precursors and invasive adenocarcinoma. Resected precursor lesions (AAH, AIS, MIA) and invasive adenocarcinomas were compared with paired morphologically normal lung tissue. The sample size depended on which specimens were available, not on a prior power calculation. Whole exome sequencing and methylation data from the same cohort of nodules were integrated with the immune data. The overall cohort comprised 53 patients with pulmonary nodules who underwent surgical resection. A total of about 51 patients contributed TCR sequencing data. According to the study, around 99 samples were used for TCR sequencing. Class I HLA alleles were inferred from exome data with POLYSOLVER, and allele-specific HLA loss was detected with LOHHLA.

The immunoSEQ hsTCRbeta Kit was used to sequence TCR beta CDR3 regions from DNA. The study's own analysis went as follows. The ImmunoSEQ Analyzer was used to analyse the TCR sequencing data. T cell clonality was defined as 1 minus Pielou's evenness, calculated on productive rearrangements. T cell diversity was measured with the inverse Simpson index on productive templates. T cell density was defined as TCR beta template counts normalized to usable DNA, with usable DNA estimated by amplifying and sequencing housekeeping genes. TCR metrics were compared across histologic stages using two-sided Kruskal-Wallis tests. TCRdb obtained this table from immuneACCESS and retained in-frame rearrangements with V and J assigned. These tables miss some clones; where compared with another copy, unresolved V genes account for less than half of the shortfall, and the remainder is unexplained. V and J calls and clone size are copied from that table; D and trimming were computed from the DNA. This sample has thousands of clones in its table, and over 65% of those were observed once. Clones ranked in the top ten supply 5% to 8% of the sample.

At the junction V is shortened by 1 base and J by 4 bases, with 20 bases in between. The germline V gene specifies MGHRA as CDR1 and YSYEKL as CDR2. The CDR3 runs 18 residues from the cysteine to the phenylalanine. The entry retains the CDR3 DNA only, 54 bases that are in frame from base 1. Patients underwent resection in Japan or China between about 2014 and 2017. Two lung cancer pathologists independently reviewed H&E slides to confirm the histologic diagnosis of every case. To enrich premalignant or tumor cells for nucleic acid extraction, macro-dissection was performed after pathologic assessment. The AllPrep DNA/RNA FFPE Kit was used to isolate DNA from FFPE tissue. A word on this clone: Its recognized antigen is unknown. Base quality data are lacking; no much larger clone is found one base away.

The research as a whole found: Because all patients were from Japan and China, applicability to Western populations was uncertain. Compared with EGFR-mutant or double wild-type lesions, KRAS-mutant nodules had the highest T cell clonality. Findings were based on association rather than direct causation; larger cohorts with long-term follow-up and longitudinal biopsies were deemed needed. Normal lung had the highest top T cell clone frequencies, which appeared to decline progressively from AAH through AIS, MIA and invasive adenocarcinoma. Normal lung showed the highest clonality, whereas later-stage lesions appeared to have higher T cell density and diversity but lower clonality.

The receptor's source is a person aged 60-79 years with lung adenocarcinoma. This sequence uses TRBV4-1 and TRBJ1-5; matching of 6 bases hints at TRBD1 as the D gene. Sequenced: FFPE lung adenocarcinoma in situ tissue. According to the study, the label for this sample's cell subset or site signals: preinvasive adenocarcinoma in situ (AIS). Here is the DNA: TGCGCCAGCAGCCAAGGATACAGGGAAGTAAATGCAAATCAGCCCCAGCATTTT. This encodes CASSQGYREVNANQPQHF.